The present T cell receptor (beta chain) was sequenced within a study of cytomegalovirus exposure and HLA in healthy donors. CDR3 length: 22 amino acids. After removal of 1 base from V and 0 bases from J, the junction contained 13 bases not matched to a gene. Germline assignment: CDR1 LNHDA and CDR2 SQIVND (reference sequence). It was with 60 Vbeta and 13 Jbeta primers that the PCR ran. TCRdb's copy holds only in-frame clones and misses some; the assay was immunoSEQ multiplex PCR. Here the sample table reports approximately 110,000 clones. The sample comprised PBMCs. This sequence was found in a man aged 30-40 years in good health and CMV-seronegative. The rearrangement links TRBV19 to TRBJ2-1, with 15 nucleotides matching TRBD2. The CDR3 nucleotides read TGTGCCAGTAGTATAGTCCCGGGACTAGCGGGAGGACCCTCTAGCTCCTACAATGAGCAGTTCTTC. Translated, it gives CASSIVPGLAGGPSSSYNEQFF.